This T cell receptor beta chain comes out of a study of OX40 agonist ivuxolimab in advanced cancers. Across the study: Under the entry rules, prior anti-PD-1, anti-PD-L1 or anti-CTLA-4 therapy was allowed, and approximately 40% had some. Findings and caveats of the study: Clonal expansion by week 6 occurred in CD4+ and CD8+ blood T cells (at 0.1 to 3.0 mg/kg). Some nonresponders additionally presented with little normalized T-cell clonal expansion.

Trimming stripped 1 base from V and 5 bases from J, with 8 bases between. The CDR3 length is 13 residues. Germline-derived CDR1 and CDR2 are MNHNS and SASEGT. TCRdb's table, derived via immunoSEQ multiplex PCR, lists solely in-frame clones and lacks some. The table includes about 48,000 clones, about 88% detected once. Remarks on this clone: What it binds is unknown.

The origin of this receptor is an adult with an advanced solid tumor such as melanoma, head and neck, liver or kidney cancer. The input for sequencing was CD4+ or CD8+ T cells sorted from blood, taken in a trial of the OX40 agonist ivuxolimab. This chain links TRBV6-1 with TRBJ1-1; D unclear. The CDR3 protein is CASSEDRGTEAFF. The CDR3 DNA reads as TGTGCCAGCAGTGAAGACCGGGGAACTGAAGCTTTCTTT.